A selection of T cell receptor beta chains follows, all from one sample in a study of shared clonotypes between healthy human individuals. Assay used: immunoSEQ multiplex PCR; TCRdb lists only in-frame clones, some missing. The sample consists of 1,400,000 or so clones, less than 99% of them appearing once. What was sequenced was naive CD4+ T cells sorted from blood. The receptors originated from a man under 40 in good health. Each CDR3 is given with its conserved first and last residue. A D gene is named only where the DNA matches it firmly. Expanded clones get a size class; other rows say once, few or many, or leave the size out.

abundance	d_gene	v_gene	j_gene	CDR3aa	CDR3nt
once	.	TRBV9	TRBJ2-7	CASSAGPPIYEQYF	TGTGCCAGCAGCGCTGGTCCCCCTATCTACGAGCAGTACTTC
.	.	TRBV28	TRBJ1-2	CASSLRLTRAKSYGYTF	TGTGCCAGCAGTTTACGTCTAACCAGGGCTAAATCCTATGGCTACACCTTC
.	.	TRBV19	TRBJ1-2	CASSMSPLGYTF	TGTGCCAGTAGTATGAGTCCATTGGGCTACACCTTC
.	.	TRBV18	TRBJ1-1	CASSPLDAGAEAFF	TGTGCCAGCTCACCACTCGACGCCGGGGCTGAAGCTTTCTTT
.	.	TRBV15	TRBJ1-4	CATSTQASTANEKLFF	TGTGCCACCAGCACACAAGCAAGCACGGCTAATGAAAAACTGTTTTTT
.	TRBD2	TRBV10-3	TRBJ2-3	CAISEIAGPDTQYF	TGTGCCATCAGTGAAATAGCGGGTCCAGATACGCAGTATTTT
.	.	TRBV7-3	TRBJ2-7	CASSLAAWSSYEQYF	TGTGCCAGCAGCTTAGCTGCGTGGAGCTCCTACGAGCAGTACTTC
.	.	TRBV7-3	TRBJ1-1	CASSPKTGNTEAFF	TGTGCCAGCAGCCCCAAGACAGGAAACACTGAAGCTTTCTTT
.	TRBD1	TRBV5-1	TRBJ2-7	CASSLGGQGSYEQYF	TGCGCCAGCAGCTTGGGGGGACAGGGCTCCTACGAGCAGTACTTC
.	.	TRBV7-3	TRBJ2-7	CASSSLPGVEQYF	TGTGCCAGCAGCTCCCTTCCGGGGGTCGAGCAGTACTTC
.	.	TRBV28	TRBJ1-2	CASSPGQVYGYTF	TGTGCCAGCAGTCCCGGACAAGTCTATGGCTACACCTTC
.	TRBD1	TRBV6-1	TRBJ1-1	CASTGGQGNTEAFF	TGTGCCAGCACCGGGGGACAGGGGAACACTGAAGCTTTCTTT
.	.	TRBV10-2	TRBJ2-2	CASSESTLGELFF	TGCGCCAGCAGTGAGTCGACTCTCGGGGAGCTGTTTTTT
.	TRBD2	TRBV5-6	TRBJ2-1	CASSSLTTSGIPRSEQFF	TGTGCCAGCAGCTCACTGACGACTAGCGGGATTCCGAGAAGTGAGCAGTTCTTC
once	.	TRBV30	TRBJ2-7	CAWSLGGISYEQYF	TGTGCCTGGAGTCTGGGGGGAATATCCTACGAGCAGTACTTC
.	TRBD2	TRBV28	TRBJ2-7	CASRRTSGLYEQYF	TGTGCCAGCAGAAGGACTAGCGGACTCTACGAGCAGTACTTC
.	.	TRBV5-1	TRBJ2-7	CASSSSDRGRREQYF	TGCGCCAGCAGCTCCTCTGACCGGGGGAGGAGGGAGCAGTACTTC
.	.	TRBV5-1	TRBJ2-1	CASSLALDEQFF	TGCGCCAGCAGCTTGGCACTTGACGAGCAGTTCTTC
.	.	TRBV18	TRBJ2-7	CASSLSETGLREQYF	TGTGCCAGCTCACTATCCGAGACAGGACTTCGCGAGCAGTACTTC
.	.	TRBV7-9	TRBJ2-4	CASSPRVGVTTINIQYF	TGTGCCAGCAGCCCCAGAGTGGGGGTGACCACAATTAACATTCAGTACTTC
.	.	TRBV29-1	TRBJ2-3	CSVVLGAGRLDTQYF	TGCAGCGTTGTCTTAGGCGCTGGGAGGTTAGATACGCAGTATTTT
.	.	TRBV6-4	TRBJ1-2	CASSAWRGAGNGYTF	TGTGCCAGCAGTGCTTGGCGAGGGGCGGGGAATGGCTACACCTTC
.	.	TRBV28	TRBJ2-5	CASSFGGGQETQYF	TGTGCCAGCAGTTTTGGAGGGGGCCAAGAGACCCAGTACTTC
.	TRBD1	TRBV28	TRBJ1-1	CASTPELGQGLNTEAFF	TGTGCCAGCACCCCAGAACTCGGACAGGGGCTAAACACTGAAGCTTTCTTT
.	TRBD2	TRBV5-1	TRBJ2-1	CASSLTSGFNNEQFF	TGCGCCAGCAGCTTGACTAGCGGATTCAACAATGAGCAGTTCTTC
.	.	TRBV19	TRBJ1-5	CASSTTGPGRGNQPQHF	TGTGCCAGTAGTACCACTGGACCGGGGCGCGGCAATCAGCCCCAGCATTTT
.	TRBD1	TRBV7-9	TRBJ2-2	CAIQGASDTGELFF	TGTGCCATCCAGGGGGCATCGGACACCGGGGAGCTGTTTTTT
.	.	TRBV19	TRBJ2-7	CASSAWQGQYEQYF	TGTGCCAGTAGTGCATGGCAGGGCCAATACGAGCAGTACTTC
.	TRBD2	TRBV7-8	TRBJ2-7	CASSPQVARLAGLYEQYF	TGTGCCAGCAGCCCACAAGTCGCACGACTAGCGGGACTCTACGAGCAGTACTTC
.	.	TRBV27	TRBJ1-2	CASSQARAWYGYTF	TGTGCCAGCAGCCAAGCTAGGGCCTGGTATGGCTACACCTTC
.	TRBD1	TRBV7-2	TRBJ2-5	CASSLAGTGLRETQYF	TGTGCCAGCAGCTTAGCCGGGACAGGGCTTCGGGAGACCCAGTACTTC